The following is a T cell receptor (beta chain) sequence with its context. Its target is not known. The sample is drawn from a study of cytomegalovirus exposure and HLA in healthy donors. Findings and limits, study-wide: Later analysis identified a missense DCLRE1C variant that was linked to TCR beta V- and J-gene trimming.

13 Jbeta primers and 60 Vbeta primers were used for the PCR. Only in-frame clones appear in the TCRdb table, and some are missing; sequencing was by immunoSEQ multiplex PCR. In total, the table holds around 70,000 clones. The germline V and J ends were trimmed by 5 bases and 6 bases, with 8 bases remaining between them. This CDR3 has 10 amino acids. Germline V gene data show CDR1 as SQVTM and CDR2 as ANQGSEA. Material: PBMCs. The source is a female donor in good health and CMV-seropositive. The rearrangement joins TRBV29-1 to TRBJ2-7; D uncertain. CDR3 nucleotide sequence: TGCAGCGTTATTTCGTTCGAGCAGTACTTC. Protein: CSVISFEQYF.